These 25 T cell receptor beta chains share one sample of origin, sequenced in a study of regulatory T cells in long-lasting Graves disease. HTBI primers from iRepertoire and Arm-PCR of CDR3 regions yielded the TCR beta libraries. TCRdb used MiXCR to reprocess the multiplex PCR reads, holding one entry per CDR3 protein. The data contain 500,000 to 700,000 distinct CDR3 sequences, 25% to 35% of them singletons. The time point: persistent/refractory GD, antithyroid drugs over 5 years with positive TRAb. PBMC-extracted RNA yielded the TCR library. The sample here was peripheral blood mononuclear cells (PBMCs), taken when the disease was refractory, from a patient treated with antithyroid drugs. These receptors were collected from a female donor with Graves disease.

The chain is built from TRBV5-1 and TRBJ1-1, with D maybe TRBD1 (5 bases). V was trimmed by 4 bases and J by 4 bases, leaving 17 bases between them. Germline V gene sequence: CDR1 SGHRS, CDR2 YFSETQ. The CDR3 contains 15 residues. The CDR3 DNA sequence: TGCGCCAGCAGCCCGGGACCGTCGGAGGTCACTGAAGCTTTCTTT. Protein sequence: CASSPGPSEVTEAFF.

The V gene is TRBV18, the J gene TRBJ1-1; a weak D match, TRBD1 (6 bases). Trimming cost V 6 bases and J 0 bases, with 14 bases left between them. The CDR3 extends over 15 amino acids. Germline values: CDR1 KGHSH, CDR2 LQKENI. The CDR3: CASSRTDGMNTEAFF. The CDR3 region has the DNA TGTGCCAGCTCCCGGACAGACGGGATGAACACTGAAGCTTTCTTT.

This clonotype showed up just a few times. This rearrangement joins TRBV5-8 to TRBJ1-1; D not resolved. Germline loops: CDR1 SGHTS, CDR2 YDEGEE. V lost 4 bases, J lost 1 base, and 14 bases lay in between. This CDR3 is built from 15 residues. The CDR3 DNA reads TGTGCCAGCAGCACTGGGGTAAGAGAGAACACTGAAGCTTTCTTT. Protein sequence: CASSTGVRENTEAFF. The whole variable domain, filled in from reference TRBV5-8 and TRBJ1-1, reads EAGVTQSPTHLIKTRGQQATLRCSPISGHTSVYWYQQALGLGLQFLLWYDEGEERNRGNFPPRFSGRQFPNYSSELNVNALELEDSALYLCASSTGVRENTEAFFGQGTRLTVV.

Only a few counts were recorded for this clonotype. This chain uses TRBV30 with TRBJ2-7, with 9 nucleotides matching TRBD1. J lost 5 bases, V lost 2 bases, and 7 bases had no gene match. The CDR3 length is 14 residues. Per germline, CDR1 GTSNPN and CDR2 SVGIG (reference sequence). In nucleotides, the CDR3 is TGTGCCTGGAGTCTTAACAGGGGGCGCCACGAGCAGTACTTC. It is translated as CAWSLNRGRHEQYF.

This clonotype showed up just once. This chain joins TRBV2 and TRBJ2-1, with TRBD2 identical over 8 bases. This CDR3 spans 16 amino acids. V was clipped by 0 bases and J by 2 bases; unmatched bases: 3. The germline V gene encodes CDR1 SNHLY and CDR2 FYNNEI. The CDR3 here is CASSEAAAGAYNEQFF. The CDR3 DNA sequence: TGTGCCAGCAGTGAAGCTGCAGCGGGAGCCTACAATGAGCAGTTCTTC.

Ten or more counts support this clonotype. The chain is built from TRBV27 and TRBJ1-2, with 7 bases matching TRBD1. V shed 2 bases, J shed 5 bases, and the junction held 8 bases outside the gene matches. Germline V gene sequence: CDR1 MNHEY, CDR2 SMNVEV (reference sequence). The CDR3 contains 15 residues. The CDR3 here is CASSLKGGFSYGYTF. The CDR3 DNA sequence: TGTGCCAGCAGTTTAAAAGGGGGCTTCTCTTATGGCTACACCTTC.

This CDR3 reads CASRSGASYGYTF. Written as DNA, the CDR3 is TGTGCCAGCCGCAGCGGGGCTTCCTATGGCTACACCTTC. The J gene is TRBJ1-2, the V gene TRBV7-9; D is possibly TRBD1 (5 bases). V lost 8 bases and J lost 4, with 14 bases in between. Germline loops: CDR1 SEHNR, CDR2 FQNEAQ (reference sequence). CDR3 size: 13 residues.

V gene TRBV29-1 combines with J gene TRBJ1-5; no clear D gene. V lost 6 bases to trimming and J lost 6 bases, with 21 bases between them. From germline, CDR1 is SQVTM and CDR2 ANQGSEA. The CDR3 spans 15 residues. The CDR3 bases are TGCAGCGTCAGTACGCAGGTCGGCGTCGGTCAGCCCCAGCATTTT. Residues: CSVSTQVGVGQPQHF.

This rearrangement joins TRBV6-2 or TRBV6-3 to TRBJ2-1; TRBD1 agrees at 8 bases. With V trimmed by 5 bases and J by 7 bases, 4 bases remained unmatched. The germline gives CDR1 MNHEY, CDR2 SVGEGT. The CDR3 sequence is 13 residues long. The CDR3 loop is CASSPTGGNEQFF. For the CDR3, the DNA is TGTGCCAGCAGTCCTACAGGGGGGAATGAGCAGTTCTTC.

This clonotype was seen more than once but under ten times. This chain connects TRBV20-1 to TRBJ1-1; TRBD1 aligns across 9 bases. The CDR3 loop spans 16 amino acids. The germline CDR1 and CDR2 sequences are DFQATT and SNEGSKA (reference sequence). The CDR3 is CRAGGSTGGGPGEAFF. CDR3 bases: TGCAGGGCGGGTGGTTCGACAGGGGGTGGCCCGGGTGAAGCTTTCTTT.

V is TRBV18 and J is TRBJ1-1; no definite D call. The CDR3 spans 13 residues. Germline assignment: CDR1 KGHSH and CDR2 LQKENI. Trimming stripped 3 bases from V and 8 bases from J, with 13 bases between. The CDR3 sequence is CASSPDGKIEAFF. The CDR3 nucleotides read TGTGCCAGCTCACCTGACGGGAAAATCGAAGCTTTCTTT.

This chain joins TRBV5-1 and TRBJ2-2, with TRBD1 matching 9 bases. V shed 5 bases, J shed 5 bases, and the junction held 10 bases outside the gene matches. The CDR3 sequence is 16 residues long. Germline assignment: CDR1 SGHRS and CDR2 YFSETQ. The CDR3 loop reads CASSPGTGPFTGELFF. The CDR3 DNA follows: TGCGCCAGCAGTCCCGGGACAGGGCCTTTTACCGGGGAGCTGTTTTTT. Combining the CDR3 with reference TRBV5-1 and TRBJ2-2 gives the whole variable domain KAGVTQTPRYLIKTRGQQVTLSCSPISGHRSVSWYQQTPGQGLQFLFEYFSETQRNKGNFPGRFSGRQFSNSRSEMNVSTLELGDSALYLCASSPGTGPFTGELFFGEGSRLTVL.

There are a few counts of this clonotype. This rearrangement joins TRBV6-1 to TRBJ2-5; D may be TRBD1 (5 bases). The germline V gene has CDR1 MNHNS and CDR2 SASEGT. The germline V and J ends were trimmed by 6 bases and 2 bases, with 10 bases remaining between them. The length of the CDR3 is 13 residues. CDR3 DNA sequence: TGTGCCAGCAGGTCGACAGTGCAAGAGACCCAGTACTTC. It encodes CASRSTVQETQYF.

This clonotype occurred many times. J is TRBJ2-4 and V is TRBV2; D call uncertain. The CDR3 consists of 14 residues. The ends were cut back, 1 base at V and 0 bases at J, with 4 bases in the middle. Germline V lookup: CDR1 SNHLY, CDR2 FYNNEI. In nucleotides, the CDR3 is TGTGCCAGCAGTGAAGAGAGAGCCAAAAACATTCAGTACTTC. This encodes CASSEERAKNIQYF. The full variable domain, with the rest looked up from reference TRBV2 and TRBJ2-4, is EPEVTQTPSHQVTQMGQEVILRCVPISNHLYFYWYRQILGQKVEFLVSFYNNEISEKSEIFDDQFSVERPDGSNFTLKIRSTKLEDSAMYFCASSEERAKNIQYFGAGTRLSVL.

This chain connects TRBV7-9 to TRBJ2-5; D is unclear. The CDR3 length is 14 residues. CDR1 is SEHNR and CDR2 is FQNEAQ in the germline V gene (reference sequence). The V and J ends lost 5 bases and 0 bases respectively, with 10 bases between them. The CDR3 here is CASSLRRHQETQYF. The CDR3 nucleotides are TGTGCCAGCAGCCTAAGACGGCACCAAGAGACCCAGTACTTC.

This clonotype was seen many times. A junction boundary mismatches the germline segment, possibly from a read error. V and J are TRBV2 and TRBJ1-2; D is unresolved. The CDR3 sequence is 13 residues long. Germline V gene data show CDR1 as SNHLY and CDR2 as FYNNEI. Here the CDR3 DNA reads TGTGCCAGCAGTGAAGCGAAGGGCGGCATTGTTCACTTC. Its translation: CASSEAKGGIVHF.

The rearrangement links TRBV14 to TRBJ2-5; D is undetermined. Germline assignment: CDR1 SGHDN and CDR2 FVKESK. V shed 0 bases and J shed 0 bases, with 8 bases lying between them. The CDR3 contains 15 residues. CDR3: CASSQEAGNQETQYF. Here the CDR3 DNA reads TGTGCCAGCAGCCAAGAGGCCGGAAACCAAGAGACCCAGTACTTC.

The table lists this clonotype with many counts. V is TRBV12-5 and J is TRBJ2-7; TRBD2 agrees at 13 bases. The germline gives CDR1 LGHNT, CDR2 FRNRAP. This CDR3 has 17 residues. J gave up 6 bases and V 4 bases, and 12 bases lay outside the gene matches. The CDR3 DNA reads as TGTGCTAGTGGTTCAACCCTACTAGCGGGAGGGCTCGGCGAGCAGTACTTC. Translation: CASGSTLLAGGLGEQYF.

This clonotype was seen more than once but under ten times. For the CDR3, the DNA is TGCAGCGCCCACAACAGGGGTATGAACACTGAAGCTTTCTTT. This gives the protein CSAHNRGMNTEAFF. The chain combines TRBV29-1 with TRBJ1-1; 7 bases line up with TRBD1. The J segment lost 0 bases and the V segment lost 7 bases, leaving 8 bases of the junction unmatched. The CDR3 runs to 14 residues. The germline V gene has CDR1 SQVTM and CDR2 ANQGSEA.

The table lists this clonotype with a count of one. The chain carries TRBV7-9 and TRBJ1-1; D is perhaps TRBD1 (5 bases). In germline, CDR1 is SEHNR, CDR2 FQNEAQ (reference sequence). The length of the CDR3 is 16 residues. Trimming pared 2 bases from V and 1 base from J, leaving 14 bases between. As DNA, the CDR3 is TGTGCCAGCAGCTTATTGGGGCTTGGAGCGAACACTGAAGCTTTCTTT. The encoded protein is CASSLLGLGANTEAFF.

Only a few counts were recorded for this clonotype. V gene TRBV7-2 combines with J gene TRBJ1-2; D perhaps matches TRBD1 (6 bases). The CDR3 contains 11 residues. Trimming shortened V by 6 bases and J by 11 bases, and 13 bases separated the two germline ends. The V gene's germline CDR1 is SGHTA and CDR2 FQGNSA. The CDR3 DNA follows: TGTGCCAGCAGGTTTAAACAGGGTTACACCTTC. Translated: CASRFKQGYTF.

This clonotype was seen ten or more times. The V call is TRBV11-2, the J call TRBJ1-2, with D hard to call. The CDR3 loop spans 13 amino acids. The V and J ends lost 5 bases and 8 bases respectively, with 15 bases between them. Germline CDR1 and CDR2: SGHAT and FQNNGV. CDR3 coding DNA: TGTGCCAGCAGCCCCCAGTCGGCGGGAGGCTACACCTTC. This codes for CASSPQSAGGYTF. The full variable domain, completed using reference TRBV11-2 and TRBJ1-2, is EAGVAQSPRYKIIEKRQSVAFWCNPISGHATLYWYQQILGQGPKLLIQFQNNGVVDDSQLPKDRFSAERLKGVDSTLKIQPAKLEDSAVYLCASSPQSAGGYTFGSGTRLTVV.

This clonotype showed up just a few times. The rearrangement links TRBV30 to TRBJ1-1; 7 bases fit TRBD1. CDR1 GTSNPN and CDR2 SVGIG come from the germline V gene (reference sequence). The CDR3 runs to 13 residues. The V segment lost 6 bases and the J segment 5 bases; nucleotides outside the gene matches: 9. The DNA of the CDR3 is TGTGCCTGCATCTACAGGGGAGGTACTGAAGCTTTCTTT. This codes for CACIYRGGTEAFF.

This clonotype was observed a handful of times. The chain recombines TRBV20-1 with TRBJ1-2, with TRBD1 matching 7 bases. Germline assignment: CDR1 DFQATT and CDR2 SNEGSKA (reference sequence). The V gene end was trimmed by 6 bases and the J gene end by 4 bases; junction bases not matched to a gene: 5. The CDR3 runs to 12 residues. For the CDR3, the DNA is TGCAGTGCAGGGGACAGCCTCTATGGCTACACCTTC. This encodes CSAGDSLYGYTF.

The genes are TRBV29-1 and TRBJ2-5; D possibly uses TRBD1 or TRBD2 (5 bases each). The CDR3 has 11 amino acids. Trimming removed 4 bases from V and 5 bases from J, with 8 bases in between. Germline V gives CDR1 SQVTM, CDR2 ANQGSEA. The CDR3 DNA is TGCAGCGTTGGAGGGGATGAGACCCAGTACTTC. Amino acids: CSVGGDETQYF.